Listed below are T cell receptor beta chains from one sample, sequenced in a study of CD8 T cell repertoires and HIV-1 epitope variants. The protocol was immunoSEQ multiplex PCR, while the TCRdb copy is restricted to in-frame clones and leaves out a portion. The sample lists approximately 2,900 clones; approximately 73% were seen once. These receptors have no identified antigens. What was sequenced was cultured CD8+ T cells derived from PBMCs. These receptors were collected from a male donor with HIV. The CDR3 runs from the conserved cysteine through the conserved F or W. Fields, in order: D gene, clone size, CDR3 length, V gene, J gene, CDR3 DNA, CDR3 protein. D genes are given only for firm matches. Not all rows give a size; the values are once, few, many and, for expanded clones, a class.

D gene: NA
clone size: NA
CDR3 length: 13
V gene: TRBV5-4
J gene: TRBJ2-2
CDR3 DNA: TGTGCCAGCAGCTTGGTCGACACCGGGGAGCTGTTTTTT
CDR3 protein: CASSLVDTGELFF

D gene: NA
clone size: NA
CDR3 length: 14
V gene: TRBV7-8
J gene: TRBJ1-2
CDR3 DNA: TGTGCCAGCAGCTCCCAGAGTCCTGGGCATGGCTACACCTTC
CDR3 protein: CASSSQSPGHGYTF

D gene: NA
clone size: NA
CDR3 length: 14
V gene: TRBV28
J gene: TRBJ1-1
CDR3 DNA: TGTGCCAGCGGTGGGGAGTGGGCAGGAACTGAAGCTTTCTTT
CDR3 protein: CASGGEWAGTEAFF

D gene: TRBD1
clone size: once
CDR3 length: 15
V gene: TRBV5-1
J gene: TRBJ2-7
CDR3 DNA: TGCGCCAGCAGCCCGGGACAGTCAGGATGGGACGAGCAGTACTTC
CDR3 protein: CASSPGQSGWDEQYF

D gene: NA
clone size: once
CDR3 length: 12
V gene: TRBV28
J gene: TRBJ2-2
CDR3 DNA: TGTGCCAGTACGCGAAACACCGGGGAGCTGTTTTTT
CDR3 protein: CASTRNTGELFF

D gene: TRBD1
clone size: NA
CDR3 length: 17
V gene: TRBV19
J gene: TRBJ2-1
CDR3 DNA: TGTGCCAGTAGTATAGGGACAGGGGGCGACTCCTACAATGAGCAGTTCTTC
CDR3 protein: CASSIGTGGDSYNEQFF

D gene: TRBD1
clone size: NA
CDR3 length: 14
V gene: TRBV18
J gene: TRBJ2-7
CDR3 DNA: TGTGCCAGCTCACCCTCAGGGGGCTCCTACGAGCAGTACTTC
CDR3 protein: CASSPSGGSYEQYF

D gene: NA
clone size: once
CDR3 length: 12
V gene: TRBV5-1
J gene: TRBJ2-7
CDR3 DNA: TGCGCCAGCAGCGGTTACTCCTACGAGCAGTACTTC
CDR3 protein: CASSGYSYEQYF

D gene: TRBD2
clone size: NA
CDR3 length: 15
V gene: TRBV7-8
J gene: TRBJ2-3
CDR3 DNA: TGTGCCAGCAGCTTAGGTCTAGCGGTTCAGGATACGCAGTATTTT
CDR3 protein: CASSLGLAVQDTQYF

D gene: TRBD2
clone size: NA
CDR3 length: 17
V gene: TRBV7-6
J gene: TRBJ2-5
CDR3 DNA: TGTGCCAGCAGCTTAGCCTCGGGAGCGGGAGGTCTGGAGACCCAGTACTTC
CDR3 protein: CASSLASGAGGLETQYF

D gene: TRBD1
clone size: NA
CDR3 length: 15
V gene: TRBV7-9
J gene: TRBJ2-7
CDR3 DNA: TGTGCCAGCAGCTTAGTCCCGGACAGGGGCTACGAGCAGTACTTC
CDR3 protein: CASSLVPDRGYEQYF

D gene: TRBD2
clone size: few
CDR3 length: 12
V gene: TRBV6-5
J gene: TRBJ2-7
CDR3 DNA: TGTGCCAGCAGCCCGGGGGGGGGCGAGCAGTACTTC
CDR3 protein: CASSPGGGEQYF

D gene: NA
clone size: NA
CDR3 length: 16
V gene: TRBV6-6
J gene: TRBJ2-1
CDR3 DNA: TGTGCCAGCAGTTATCTCCAGGGAGGAACCTACAATGAGCAGTTCTTC
CDR3 protein: CASSYLQGGTYNEQFF

D gene: NA
clone size: NA
CDR3 length: 14
V gene: TRBV7-9
J gene: TRBJ2-7
CDR3 DNA: TGTGCCAGCAGCTTAGTCCAGGGGGGCTACGAGCAGTACTTC
CDR3 protein: CASSLVQGGYEQYF

D gene: TRBD2
clone size: NA
CDR3 length: 14
V gene: TRBV7-9
J gene: TRBJ2-3
CDR3 DNA: TGTGCCAGCAGCCCGAGCGGGAACACAGATACGCAGTATTTT
CDR3 protein: CASSPSGNTDTQYF

D gene: NA
clone size: once
CDR3 length: 16
V gene: TRBV7-8
J gene: TRBJ2-5
CDR3 DNA: TGTGCCAGCAGCTTATTGGCAATAGCGTTAAAAGAGACCCAGTACTTC
CDR3 protein: CASSLLAIALKETQYF

D gene: NA
clone size: NA
CDR3 length: 16
V gene: TRBV25-1
J gene: TRBJ1-1
CDR3 DNA: TGTGCCAGCAGTGAATACGGTGCCCCCATGAACACTGAAGCTTTCTTT
CDR3 protein: CASSEYGAPMNTEAFF

D gene: TRBD2
clone size: few
CDR3 length: 15
V gene: TRBV7-7
J gene: TRBJ2-5
CDR3 DNA: TGTGCTAGCAGCTTAACGGTGGCGGGAGAAGAGACCCAGTACTTC
CDR3 protein: CASSLTVAGEETQYF

D gene: TRBD1
clone size: NA
CDR3 length: 15
V gene: TRBV7-9
J gene: TRBJ1-1
CDR3 DNA: TGTGCCAGCAGCGCCCGACAGGGGGCGAACACTGAAGCTTTCTTT
CDR3 protein: CASSARQGANTEAFF

D gene: NA
clone size: NA
CDR3 length: 13
V gene: TRBV7-9
J gene: TRBJ1-1
CDR3 DNA: TGTGCCAGCAGCCTAACAACGAGGCCCGAAGCTTTCTTT
CDR3 protein: CASSLTTRPEAFF